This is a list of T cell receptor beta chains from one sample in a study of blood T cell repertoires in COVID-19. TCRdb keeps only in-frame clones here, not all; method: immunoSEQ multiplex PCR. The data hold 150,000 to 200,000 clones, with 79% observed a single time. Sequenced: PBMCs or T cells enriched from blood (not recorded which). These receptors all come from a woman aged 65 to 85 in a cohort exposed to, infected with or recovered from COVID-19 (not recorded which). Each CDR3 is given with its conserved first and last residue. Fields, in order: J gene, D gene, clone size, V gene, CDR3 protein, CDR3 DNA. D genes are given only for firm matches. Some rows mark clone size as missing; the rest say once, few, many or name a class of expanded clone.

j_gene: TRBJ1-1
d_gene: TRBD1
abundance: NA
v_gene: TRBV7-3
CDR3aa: CASSLRGTAEAFF
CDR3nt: TGTGCCAGCAGCTTAAGGGGGACAGCTGAAGCTTTCTTT

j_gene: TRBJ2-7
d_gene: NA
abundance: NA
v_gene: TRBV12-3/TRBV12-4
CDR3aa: CASSSGPTGEQYF
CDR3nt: TGTGCCAGCAGTTCCGGGCCTACGGGGGAGCAGTACTTC

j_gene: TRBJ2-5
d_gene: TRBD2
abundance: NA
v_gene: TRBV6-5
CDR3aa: CASTGSGAETQYF
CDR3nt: TGTGCCAGCACGGGCAGCGGGGCAGAGACCCAGTACTTC

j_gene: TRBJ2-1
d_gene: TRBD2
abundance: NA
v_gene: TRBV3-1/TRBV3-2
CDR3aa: CASSHGTSGYNEQFF
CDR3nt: TGTGCCAGCAGCCATGGGACTAGCGGATACAATGAGCAGTTCTTC

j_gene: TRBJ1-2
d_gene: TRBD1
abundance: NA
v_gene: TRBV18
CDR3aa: CASSGTGITAEGYTF
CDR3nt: TGTGCCAGCTCCGGGACAGGGATCACAGCGGAAGGCTACACCTTC

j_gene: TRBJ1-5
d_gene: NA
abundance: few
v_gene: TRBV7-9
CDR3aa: CASTLEGSQPQHF
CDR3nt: TGTGCCAGCACCTTAGAAGGGAGTCAGCCCCAGCATTTT

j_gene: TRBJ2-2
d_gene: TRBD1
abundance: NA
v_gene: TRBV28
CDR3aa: CASSSPSTGRGELFF
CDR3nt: TGTGCCAGCAGTTCACCCTCGACAGGGCGCGGGGAGCTGTTTTTT

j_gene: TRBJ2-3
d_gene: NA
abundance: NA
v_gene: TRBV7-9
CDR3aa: CASSSPRRFTDTQYF
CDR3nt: TGTGCCAGCAGCTCCCCTAGAAGGTTCACAGATACGCAGTATTTT

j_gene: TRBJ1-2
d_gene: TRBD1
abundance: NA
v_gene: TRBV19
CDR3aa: CASSGTTGGLRYGYTF
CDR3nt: TGTGCCAGTAGTGGAACAACAGGGGGCCTAAGGTATGGCTACACCTTC

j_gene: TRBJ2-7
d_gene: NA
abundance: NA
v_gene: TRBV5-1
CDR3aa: CASSSGQQDSYEQYF
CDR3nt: TGCGCCAGCAGCTCCGGCCAACAGGACTCCTACGAGCAGTACTTC

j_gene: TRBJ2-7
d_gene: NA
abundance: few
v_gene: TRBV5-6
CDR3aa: CASSLGQYEQYF
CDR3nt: TGTGCCAGCAGCTTGGGACAGTACGAGCAGTACTTC

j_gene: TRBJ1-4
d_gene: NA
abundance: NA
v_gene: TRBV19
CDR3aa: CASIRTGGKKTNEKLFF
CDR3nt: TGTGCCAGTATCCGGACGGGGGGGAAAAAAACTAATGAAAAACTGTTTTTT

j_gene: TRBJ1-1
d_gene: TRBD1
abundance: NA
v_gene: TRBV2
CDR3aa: CASSTGTGPEAFF
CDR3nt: TGTGCCAGCAGTACCGGGACAGGGCCTGAAGCTTTCTTT

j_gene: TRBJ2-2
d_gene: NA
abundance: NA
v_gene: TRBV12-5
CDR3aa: CASGLRAGTAYTGELFF
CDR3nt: TGTGCTAGTGGTTTGAGAGCCGGGACTGCTTACACCGGGGAGCTGTTTTTT

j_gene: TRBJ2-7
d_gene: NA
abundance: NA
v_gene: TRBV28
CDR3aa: CASSSPGQGTEEQYF
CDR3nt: TGTGCCAGCAGTTCTCCAGGCCAGGGGACGGAGGAGCAGTACTTC

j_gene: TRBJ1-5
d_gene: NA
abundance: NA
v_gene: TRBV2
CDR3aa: CASSLGRGGQPQHF
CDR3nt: TGTGCCAGCAGCCTGGGTAGGGGCGGTCAGCCCCAGCATTTT

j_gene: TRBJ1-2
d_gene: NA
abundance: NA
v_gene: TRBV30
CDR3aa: CAWSYRGGNGYTF
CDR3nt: TGTGCCTGGAGTTATCGGGGGGGCAATGGCTACACCTTC

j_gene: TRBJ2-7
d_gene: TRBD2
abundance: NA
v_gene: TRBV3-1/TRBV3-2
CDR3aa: CASSHGGRNYEQYF
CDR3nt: TGTGCCAGCAGCCACGGCGGGAGAAACTACGAGCAGTACTTC

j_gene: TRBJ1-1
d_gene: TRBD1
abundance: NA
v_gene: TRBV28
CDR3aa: CASSSPGQGSMNTEAFF
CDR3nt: TGTGCCAGCAGTTCTCCGGGACAGGGATCCATGAACACTGAAGCTTTCTTT

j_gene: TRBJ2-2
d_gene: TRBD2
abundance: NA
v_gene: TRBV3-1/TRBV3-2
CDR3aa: CASSQGLAGVAGELFF
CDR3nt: TGTGCCAGCAGCCAAGGGCTAGCGGGAGTGGCCGGGGAGCTGTTTTTT

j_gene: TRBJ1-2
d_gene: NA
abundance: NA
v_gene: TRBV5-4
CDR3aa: CASSPFDQGYYGYTF
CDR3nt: TGTGCCAGCAGCCCATTCGATCAGGGATACTATGGCTACACCTTC

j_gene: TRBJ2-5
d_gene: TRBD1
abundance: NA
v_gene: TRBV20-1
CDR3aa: CGGQGLGTQYF
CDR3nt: TGCGGGGGACAGGGACTGGGGACCCAGTACTTC

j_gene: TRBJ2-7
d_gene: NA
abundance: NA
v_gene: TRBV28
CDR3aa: CASSLSGYDYEQYF
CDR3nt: TGTGCCAGCAGTTTATCAGGGTATGACTACGAGCAGTACTTC

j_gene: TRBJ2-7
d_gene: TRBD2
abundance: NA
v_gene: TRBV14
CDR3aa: CASSQDEISGSYEQYF
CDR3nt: TGTGCCAGCAGCCAAGATGAGATTAGCGGGAGCTACGAGCAGTACTTC

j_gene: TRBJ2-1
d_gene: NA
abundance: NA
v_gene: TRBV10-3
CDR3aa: CAISGASSYNEQFF
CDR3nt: TGTGCCATCAGTGGCGCGAGCTCCTACAATGAGCAGTTCTTC

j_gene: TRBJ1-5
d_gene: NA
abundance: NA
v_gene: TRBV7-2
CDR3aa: CASSLAGTSNQPQHF
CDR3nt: TGTGCCAGCAGCCTGGCGGGGACCAGCAATCAGCCCCAGCATTTT

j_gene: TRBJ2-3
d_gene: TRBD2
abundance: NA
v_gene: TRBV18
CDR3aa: CASSPTAGVLGSTDTQYF
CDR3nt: TGTGCCAGCTCACCAACAGCGGGAGTGTTGGGAAGCACAGATACGCAGTATTTT

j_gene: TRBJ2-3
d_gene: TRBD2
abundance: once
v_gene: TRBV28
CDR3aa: CASNGRTSGRESTDTQYF
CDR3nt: TGTGCCAGCAACGGGAGGACTAGCGGGAGGGAGAGCACAGATACGCAGTATTTT

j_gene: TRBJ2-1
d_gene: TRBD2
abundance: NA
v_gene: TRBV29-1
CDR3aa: CSVEGLAGTNEQFF
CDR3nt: TGCAGCGTTGAAGGGCTAGCGGGGACCAATGAGCAGTTCTTC

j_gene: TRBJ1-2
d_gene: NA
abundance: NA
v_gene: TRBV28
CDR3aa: CASSEYYGYTF
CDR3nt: TGTGCCAGCAGTGAGTACTATGGCTACACCTTC

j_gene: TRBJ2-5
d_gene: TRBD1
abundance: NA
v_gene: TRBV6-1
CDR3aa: CASSEYGRAGTGGSQETQYF
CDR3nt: TGTGCCAGCAGTGAATACGGACGCGCCGGGACAGGGGGTTCCCAAGAGACCCAGTACTTC

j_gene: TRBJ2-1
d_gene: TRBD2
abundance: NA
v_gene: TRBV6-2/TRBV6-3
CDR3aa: CASSYTLAGVPFNEQFF
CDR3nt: TGTGCCAGCAGTTACACCCTAGCGGGAGTGCCTTTCAATGAGCAGTTCTTC

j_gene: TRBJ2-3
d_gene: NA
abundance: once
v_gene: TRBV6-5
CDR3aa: CASKLGDISSDTQYF
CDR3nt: TGTGCCAGCAAATTGGGGGACATATCTTCAGATACGCAGTATTTT

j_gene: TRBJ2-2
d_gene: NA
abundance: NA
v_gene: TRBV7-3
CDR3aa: CASSPTRRGELFF
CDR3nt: TGTGCCAGCAGCCCAACTCGTCGAGGGGAGCTGTTTTTT

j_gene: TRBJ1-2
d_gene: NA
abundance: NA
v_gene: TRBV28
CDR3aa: CASNPRGSYGYTF
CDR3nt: TGTGCCAGCAACCCCAGGGGATCCTATGGCTACACCTTC

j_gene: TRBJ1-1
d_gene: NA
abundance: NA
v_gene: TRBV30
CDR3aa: CAWSPQGDTEAFF
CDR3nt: TGTGCCTGGAGTCCGCAGGGCGACACTGAAGCTTTCTTT

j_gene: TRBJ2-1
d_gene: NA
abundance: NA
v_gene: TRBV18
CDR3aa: CASSPGISGHNEQFF
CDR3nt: TGTGCCAGCTCCCCCGGGATTAGCGGTCACAATGAGCAGTTCTTC

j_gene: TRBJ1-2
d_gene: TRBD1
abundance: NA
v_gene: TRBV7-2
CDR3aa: CASSLESGGVGYTF
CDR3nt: TGTGCCAGCAGCTTAGAGTCAGGGGGCGTAGGCTACACCTTC

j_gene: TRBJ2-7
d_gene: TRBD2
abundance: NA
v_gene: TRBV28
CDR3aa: CASRAGGIYYEQYF
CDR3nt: TGTGCCAGCAGGGCGGGAGGGATCTACTACGAGCAGTACTTC

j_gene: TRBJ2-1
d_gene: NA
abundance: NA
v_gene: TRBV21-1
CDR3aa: CASSNTGTGGPRATGEQFF
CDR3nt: TGTGCCAGCAGCAATACCGGGACAGGGGGCCCCCGGGCCACCGGCGAGCAGTTCTTC

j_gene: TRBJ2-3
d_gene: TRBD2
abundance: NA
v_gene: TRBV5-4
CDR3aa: CATGAGEGTDTQYF
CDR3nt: TGTGCCACCGGAGCGGGAGAGGGTACAGATACGCAGTATTTT

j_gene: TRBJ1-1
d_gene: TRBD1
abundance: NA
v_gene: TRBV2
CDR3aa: CASSGTGWHTEAFF
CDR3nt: TGTGCCAGCTCGGGGACAGGGTGGCACACTGAAGCTTTCTTT

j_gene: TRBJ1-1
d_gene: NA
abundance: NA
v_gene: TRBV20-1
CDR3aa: CSAHGGFF
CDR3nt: TGCAGTGCTCACGGTGGTTTCTTT

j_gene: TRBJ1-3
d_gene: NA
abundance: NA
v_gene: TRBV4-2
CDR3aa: CASSQDGYTIYF
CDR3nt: TGTGCCAGCAGCCAAGATGGCTACACCATATATTTT

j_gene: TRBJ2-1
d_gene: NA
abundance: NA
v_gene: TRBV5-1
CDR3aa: CASSLGSRYNEQFF
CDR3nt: TGCGCCAGCAGCTTGGGTAGTCGCTACAATGAGCAGTTCTTC

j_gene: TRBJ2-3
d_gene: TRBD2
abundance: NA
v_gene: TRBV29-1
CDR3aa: CSGGGSVLADSDTQYF
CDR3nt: TGCAGCGGCGGAGGGTCCGTCCTAGCGGATTCAGATACGCAGTATTTT

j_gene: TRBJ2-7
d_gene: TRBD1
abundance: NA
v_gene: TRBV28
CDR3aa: CASTPSGTAYEQYF
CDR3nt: TGTGCCAGCACCCCCTCCGGGACAGCGTACGAGCAGTACTTC

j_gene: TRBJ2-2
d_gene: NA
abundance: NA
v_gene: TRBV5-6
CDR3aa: CASSLGRLHTGELFF
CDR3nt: TGTGCCAGCAGCTTGGGGAGGCTCCACACCGGGGAGCTGTTTTTT